This T cell receptor beta chain appears in the sequencing data of a study of cytomegalovirus exposure and HLA in healthy donors. Study results and limitations: It is likely that the observed cluster of highly shared sequence variants was a sequencing artifact.

The donors gave bone marrow, and they were healthy. With regard to this clone: What it binds is unknown.

The PCR was carried out with 60 Vbeta primers and 13 Jbeta primers. Libraries were prepared by immunoSEQ multiplex PCR; TCRdb keeps only in-frame clonotypes and omits some of them. The sample includes 150,000 or so clones, around 80% of them seen just once. Input material: PBMCs. This receptor was identified in a man in his forties in good health and CMV-seronegative.

The CDR3 sequence is CASSNRHREFYEQYV. The CDR3 DNA sequence: TGTGCCAGCAGTAACCGGCACAGAGAATTCTACGAGCAGTACGTC. The V call is TRBV28, the J call TRBJ2-7; the D is unclear. Germline values: CDR1 MDHEN, CDR2 SYDVKM. With 5 bases removed from V and 3 bases from J, the gap between germline ends came to 17 bases. This CDR3 has 15 residues.